This T cell receptor (beta chain) was documented in a study of Ad26.COV2.S vaccination and SARS-CoV-2 variants (dated by TCRdb to the early 2020s). At the level of the whole study: Vaccine-arm donors were drawn from COV1001, a multicentre, randomized, double-blind, placebo-controlled phase I-IIa trial of Ad26.COV2.S in healthy adults. Ad26.COV2.S was administered intramuscularly at a dose of 5x10^10 or 1x10^11 viral particles, either as one shot or as two shots given 56 days apart. TCRbeta repertoire sequencing was used to assess the specificity and breadth of SARS-CoV-2-reactive T cell receptors after Ad26.COV2.S vaccination. A total of 32 samples were included in the TCR-sequenced set, comprising about 20 Ad26.COV2.S vaccine recipients, 5 placebo recipients and 8 SARS-CoV-2 convalescent individuals. Trial participants were randomized into five groups of five, in which low-dose or high-dose Ad26.COV2.S was given once or twice, or placebo was given on both occasions. Investigators did not know the trial group allocation while performing experiments and assessing outcomes. The investigation overall reported the following: The study was not powered for comparison of responses between vaccine doses or regimens. Ad26.COV2.S recipients had higher spike-specific TCR breadth than placebo recipients (P = 0.0014). Non-spike TCR breadth was comparable between vaccine and placebo recipients, consistent with the vaccine containing only spike. The authors noted that the TCR breadth and depth analyses may have underestimated total T cell responses. After vaccination, spike-specific CD8+ and CD4+ T cell responses were reported to show substantial breadth.

As regards this clone: No cognate antigen has been identified for it. Per-base qualities were not stored, and no clone one base away is much larger.

Reading from cysteine to phenylalanine, the CDR3 counts 15 amino acids. The DNA shown is the 45-base CDR3, in frame from base 1. The germline V gene yields SNHLY for CDR1 and FYNNEI for CDR2. Trimming removed 4 bases from V and 2 bases from J, leaving 13 bases between the germline ends. The treatment or condition label here, explained by the study, means: about 20 received Ad26.COV2.S at low or high dose, single or two shots; 5 received placebo; per-sample allocation not given. Repertoires of vaccine and placebo recipients were sequenced from samples collected on day 63 after the first injection. Cohort 1b enrolled around 24 adults aged 18-55 years at a single site in Boston, USA, between 29 July and 7 August 2020. Ad26.COV2.S was a replication-incompetent adenovirus type 26 vector expressing a prefusion-stabilized SARS-CoV-2 spike protein from the original Wuhan strain. TCRbeta CDR3 regions were sequenced with the immunoSEQ Assay. After extraction, genomic DNA underwent amplification by bias-controlled multiplex PCR, followed by high-throughput sequencing. Processing in the source paper ran as follows. To quantify the absolute abundance of each unique TCRbeta CDR3 region, sequences were collapsed and filtered. Usable DNA was measured by amplifying reference genes present in all nucleated cells, and TCRbeta template counts were normalized to that usable DNA to estimate T cell fraction. Repertoire TCRs were annotated as SARS-CoV-2-specific when V gene, CDR3 amino acid sequence and J gene were exactly matched to a known reactive TCR set. The reference SARS-CoV-2 TCR set was derived from MIRA and filtered for enrichment in COVID-19-positive ImmuneCODE repertoires, a step that removed public or cross-reactive TCRs. Using the MIRA antigens, annotated TCRs were further analysed by specific ORF or by position within an ORF. Breadth was defined as annotated unique rearrangements over total unique productive rearrangements; depth was the summed frequency of those rearrangements. Two-sided Wilcoxon rank-sum tests were applied when comparing TCR breadth between groups. TCRdb retrieved this table from immuneACCESS and kept in-frame rearrangements only. Not all clones are present; in checked studies, unresolved V genes account for under half, and no reason is known for the remainder. The DNA was the basis for D and trimming; V, J and clone size are from that table. The sample records 350,000 to 450,000 clones, around 87% of which are singletons. The top ten constitute approximately 3.6% of the sample.

Sequencing was performed on peripheral blood, taken in a trial of Ad26.COV2.S vaccine versus placebo. This sequence uses TRBV2 and TRBJ2-3, with the D gene not confidently named. The receptor was isolated from a person between 18 and 59 years old who received the Ad26.COV2.S COVID-19 vaccine or a placebo. The DNA reads as follows: TGTGCCAGCAGTGTAGCCGGATTGATCACAGATACGCAGTATTTT. Its coded protein is CASSVAGLITDTQYF.